These T cell receptor beta chains were read from a single sample in a study of shared clonotypes between healthy human individuals. Data came from immunoSEQ multiplex PCR; TCRdb stores just in-frame clones and leaves some out. Of about 2.1 million clones in the sample, around 93% were seen once. Sequenced sample: naive CD8+ T cells from PBMCs. The source of these receptors is a man aged 18-30 years in good health. Some clones in this sample may be carry-over from other donors' samples. CDR3s include the opening cysteine and the closing phenylalanine or tryptophan. D genes are given only for firm matches. Expanded clones are given a class, and other clones once, few, many or no size at all.

size	J	V	D	DNA	CDR3
-	TRBJ1-2	TRBV7-8	-	TGTGCCAGCAGCTCGCCGGGGCAGCTTTATGGCTACACCTTC	CASSSPGQLYGYTF
-	TRBJ1-1	TRBV23-1	-	TGCGCCAGCGGGCGGACGGGGAACAACACTGAAGCTTTCTTT	CASGRTGNNTEAFF
once	TRBJ2-5	TRBV7-9	-	TGTGCCAGCAGCTTAGGTCGGCAGCAGATCCAAGAGACCCAGTACTTC	CASSLGRQQIQETQYF
once	TRBJ2-7	TRBV25-1	-	TGTGCCAGCCAATTTAACCACGAGCAGTACTTC	CASQFNHEQYF
once	TRBJ2-1	TRBV27	-	TGTGCCAGCAGTTTATATGAGGGTGGCGATGAGCAGTTCTTC	CASSLYEGGDEQFF
-	TRBJ2-6	TRBV11-2	-	TGTGCCAGCAGCTTAGATAGAGCCTCTGGGGCCAACGTCCTGACTTTC	CASSLDRASGANVLTF
-	TRBJ2-1	TRBV9	-	TGTGCCAGCAGCGTTTTGCGGGATAAAATCGGTGAGCAGTTCTTC	CASSVLRDKIGEQFF
-	TRBJ2-7	TRBV7-6	-	TGTGCCAGCAGCTTACGGGGTAGCGTCTCCTACGAGCAGTACTTC	CASSLRGSVSYEQYF
once	TRBJ2-3	TRBV5-5	-	TGTGCCAGCAGCTTGAGTCGGGAGCTGGCAGATACGCAGTATTTT	CASSLSRELADTQYF
once	TRBJ2-1	TRBV15	TRBD2	TGTGCCACCGGCGGCACGGGGGGGCAGTTCTTC	CATGGTGGQFF
-	TRBJ2-7	TRBV27	-	TGTGCCAGCAGTCCCTTCGGGCCAGCTCACGAGCAGTACTTC	CASSPFGPAHEQYF
-	TRBJ2-1	TRBV6-5	-	TGTGCCAGCACGGGCCACAATGAGCAGTTCTTC	CASTGHNEQFF
-	TRBJ2-1	TRBV4-3	TRBD2	TGCGCCAGCAGCCAAGATTACGGCTCGGGACTAGCCGGTATTAATGAGCAGTTCTTC	CASSQDYGSGLAGINEQFF
-	TRBJ2-7	TRBV29-1	TRBD1	TGCAGCGTTGGGACAGGCTCCTACGAGCAGTACTTC	CSVGTGSYEQYF
-	TRBJ2-7	TRBV10-3	TRBD2	TGTGCCATCAGTAATAGCGGGATCTCCTACGAGCAGTACTTC	CAISNSGISYEQYF
-	TRBJ2-7	TRBV28	TRBD1	TGTGCCAGCAGTTCCACAGGGGGCCCCTCCTACGAGCAGTACTTC	CASSSTGGPSYEQYF
-	TRBJ2-7	TRBV27	-	TGTGCCAGCAGTTTGTGGAGCGGGCGATCCTACGAGCAGTACTTC	CASSLWSGRSYEQYF
-	TRBJ1-5	TRBV15	-	TGTGCCACCAGCAGAGATGGGGACCTGAATCAGCCCCAGCATTTT	CATSRDGDLNQPQHF
-	TRBJ2-7	TRBV27	-	TGTGCCAGCAGTTTATCAATCCGGGGGAAGGGAAACGAGCAGTACTTC	CASSLSIRGKGNEQYF
-	TRBJ2-5	TRBV10-2	TRBD1	TGCGCCAGCAGGGACAGGGGGATAGAGACCCAGTACTTC	CASRDRGIETQYF
-	TRBJ2-7	TRBV27	-	TGTGCCAGCAGTCCGGAGGACAGCTACCACGAGCAGTACTTC	CASSPEDSYHEQYF
-	TRBJ2-7	TRBV11-2	-	TGTGCCAGCAGCTTATCTGACTCATCCGAGCAGTACTTC	CASSLSDSSEQYF
-	TRBJ1-4	TRBV6-1	-	TGTGCCAGCAGTAGAGAGAGGGGGTCCGCGGAAAAACTGTTTTTT	CASSRERGSAEKLFF
-	TRBJ2-5	TRBV2	TRBD1	TGTGCCAGCAGTGTTTGGACAGGGGGCGCGGAAGAGACCCAGTACTTC	CASSVWTGGAEETQYF
once	TRBJ2-5	TRBV28	-	TGTGCCAGCAGTTTTAACGTTTATGGACTTCGGGGTCAAGAGACCCAGTACTTC	CASSFNVYGLRGQETQYF
-	TRBJ1-5	TRBV6-1	TRBD1	TGTGCCAGCAGTAACAGGGGTACCAATCAGCCCCAGCATTTT	CASSNRGTNQPQHF
once	TRBJ1-2	TRBV27	-	TGTGCCAGCAGTCCGGGTCCCCAGTATGGCTACACCTTC	CASSPGPQYGYTF
-	TRBJ2-3	TRBV9	-	TGTGCCAGCAGCGTAGCTGCCGGCGCCACAGATACGCAGTATTTT	CASSVAAGATDTQYF
-	TRBJ1-3	TRBV15	-	TGTGCCACCAGCACCCCTTGGTGGGGTGGTGGAAACACCATATATTTT	CATSTPWWGGGNTIYF
once	TRBJ2-7	TRBV9	-	TGTGCCAGCAGCGTAGGCTTCTCTTTGGGGGTTAGCGAGCAGTACTTC	CASSVGFSLGVSEQYF
-	TRBJ2-1	TRBV5-6	-	TGTGCCAGCAGCTTGGCGGAGAGGGACAATGAGCAGTTCTTC	CASSLAERDNEQFF
-	TRBJ2-1	TRBV25-1	-	TGTGCCAGCAGTCAATCAGGGGTTGAGCAGTTCTTC	CASSQSGVEQFF
-	TRBJ2-3	TRBV7-9	TRBD1	TGTGCCAGCAGCCCTCGAAGGGACAGCTCTAGCACAGATACGCAGTATTTT	CASSPRRDSSSTDTQYF
-	TRBJ2-7	TRBV5-4	-	TGTGCCAGCAGCTTGGATAGAGCGTCTCTCGGCGAGCAGTACTTC	CASSLDRASLGEQYF
-	TRBJ2-7	TRBV29-1	TRBD1	TGCAGCGTAATGCGACAGGGTCCCTACGAGCAGTACTTC	CSVMRQGPYEQYF
-	TRBJ2-7	TRBV5-1	-	TGCGCCAGCAGCCTGCTGACAGTGGCCCCGCTTCCTGGATACGAGCAGTACTTC	CASSLLTVAPLPGYEQYF
-	TRBJ2-5	TRBV9	TRBD1	TGTGCCAGCAGCGAGGGGGACAGGGGGCGCGTAGAGACCCAGTACTTC	CASSEGDRGRVETQYF
-	TRBJ2-7	TRBV11-2	TRBD1	TGTGCCAGCAGCTCCCGGGACAGGGACGCCTACGAGCAGTACTTC	CASSSRDRDAYEQYF
-	TRBJ2-7	TRBV4-1	-	TGCGCCAGCGTACAGGGTCGGGGCGAGCAGTACTTC	CASVQGRGEQYF
-	TRBJ2-4	TRBV28	TRBD2	TGTGCCAGCAGCACTCGGCGGGGGGCGAGAGTCATTCAGTACTTC	CASSTRRGARVIQYF
once	TRBJ1-4	TRBV27	-	TGTGCCAGCAGTGCATATGGGTCCGTCAATGAAAAACTGTTTTTT	CASSAYGSVNEKLFF
few	TRBJ1-1	TRBV11-2	-	TGTGCCAGCAGCCCGCCCTTGATGAACACTGAAGCTTTCTTT	CASSPPLMNTEAFF
-	TRBJ2-7	TRBV29-1	-	TGCAGCGTTGAAGATCTTGGGAGCTACGAGCAGTACTTC	CSVEDLGSYEQYF
once	TRBJ2-5	TRBV19	TRBD1	TGTGCCAGTAGACTGGACAGGGGCAGTCAAGAGACCCAGTACTTC	CASRLDRGSQETQYF
-	TRBJ2-1	TRBV11-2	-	TGTGCCAGCAGCCTTATTGGGCCCCCAAGCCCCTACAATGAGCAGTTCTTC	CASSLIGPPSPYNEQFF
-	TRBJ2-7	TRBV4-1	-	TGCGCCAGCAGCCAAGTCGGACGGCCGGAAAAAACCTACGAGCAGTACTTC	CASSQVGRPEKTYEQYF
-	TRBJ2-7	TRBV27	-	TGTGCCAGCAGTTTATCACACCCTACCTACTACGAGCAGTACTTC	CASSLSHPTYYEQYF
-	TRBJ2-5	TRBV6-1	-	TGTGCCAGCAGTGATGGGGGGAAACAAGAGACCCAGTACTTC	CASSDGGKQETQYF
-	TRBJ1-5	TRBV28	-	TGTGCCTTTTCGGGGTGGGGGCGAAATCAGCCCCAGCATTTT	CAFSGWGRNQPQHF
-	TRBJ2-2	TRBV30	-	TGTGCCTGGAGTCCCACGTCCCCTAGCGAACATCCTAAACGGAACACCGGGGAGCTGTTTTTT	CAWSPTSPSEHPKRNTGELFF
-	TRBJ2-2	TRBV7-9	-	TGTGCCAGCAGAACGGGCGGTACCGGGGAGCTGTTTTTT	CASRTGGTGELFF